A selection of T cell receptor beta chains follows, all from one sample in a study of shared clonotypes between healthy human individuals. This table comes from immunoSEQ multiplex PCR, and its TCRdb copy is limited to in-frame clones, with some not included. The table includes some 470,000 clones, less than 80% detected once. Sequenced input: PBMCs. The source is a middle-aged woman in good health. Some clones in this sample may be carry-over from other donors' samples. CDR3s include the opening cysteine and the closing phenylalanine or tryptophan. Clone size is given for some rows only: seen once, a few or many times, or a class if the clone is expanded.

J	size	V	CDR3
TRBJ2-5	once	TRBV5-1	CASSLGAGTVKETQYF
TRBJ1-1	few	TRBV7-9	CASSPGQRNTEAFF
TRBJ1-2	-	TRBV28	CASSEPPEPYGYTF
TRBJ2-3	-	TRBV19	CASSTIGSTDTQYF
TRBJ2-1	-	TRBV7-3	CASSPPGVPEQFF
TRBJ2-2	-	TRBV18	CASSQGQANTGELFF
TRBJ1-2	-	TRBV5-6	CASSLGTGSYGYTF
TRBJ1-5	-	TRBV7-9	CASSLGPNQPQHF
TRBJ1-1	-	TRBV5-1	CASSLGTRNTEAFF
TRBJ1-5	-	TRBV27	CASSHGYNQPQHF
TRBJ1-5	-	TRBV7-9	CASSLTGGQPQHF
TRBJ2-5	-	TRBV5-1	CASNSGVQETQYF
TRBJ1-3	-	TRBV27	CASPVNPGTGSSGNTIYF
TRBJ2-1	-	TRBV5-6	CASSQELDGSSYNEQFF
TRBJ1-4	many	TRBV28	CASSQAATNEKLFF
TRBJ1-4	-	TRBV29-1	CSVGGAGATNEKLFF
TRBJ2-7	-	TRBV2	CASSWQALSYEQYF
TRBJ2-1	few	TRBV9	CASSVGFYNEQFF
TRBJ2-5	-	TRBV27	CASSLTTGQETQYF
TRBJ2-7	-	TRBV19	CASSWSGQGYEQYF
TRBJ1-3	-	TRBV18	CASSPSGISGNTIYF
TRBJ2-3	-	TRBV5-5	CASSSLKRGGSGDTQYF
TRBJ1-1	-	TRBV7-2	CASSWAGRETEAFF
TRBJ2-5	-	TRBV4-1	CASSQGGGTEETQYF
TRBJ2-2	few	TRBV28	CASSPSGTGELFF
TRBJ2-7	once	TRBV18	CASSLRLSGSDEQYF
TRBJ2-3	-	TRBV9	CASATSGPSTDTQYF
TRBJ2-2	-	TRBV7-6	CASSSSGRGNTGELFF
TRBJ1-2	-	TRBV6-6	CASSTPYDDYGYTF
TRBJ2-7	-	TRBV4-3	CASSQDTSTSYEQYF
TRBJ2-7	-	TRBV27	CASSYGHDYEQYF
TRBJ1-2	-	TRBV27	CASSSPLTGLGGYTF
TRBJ2-5	-	TRBV5-6	CASSWGPTKSQETQYF